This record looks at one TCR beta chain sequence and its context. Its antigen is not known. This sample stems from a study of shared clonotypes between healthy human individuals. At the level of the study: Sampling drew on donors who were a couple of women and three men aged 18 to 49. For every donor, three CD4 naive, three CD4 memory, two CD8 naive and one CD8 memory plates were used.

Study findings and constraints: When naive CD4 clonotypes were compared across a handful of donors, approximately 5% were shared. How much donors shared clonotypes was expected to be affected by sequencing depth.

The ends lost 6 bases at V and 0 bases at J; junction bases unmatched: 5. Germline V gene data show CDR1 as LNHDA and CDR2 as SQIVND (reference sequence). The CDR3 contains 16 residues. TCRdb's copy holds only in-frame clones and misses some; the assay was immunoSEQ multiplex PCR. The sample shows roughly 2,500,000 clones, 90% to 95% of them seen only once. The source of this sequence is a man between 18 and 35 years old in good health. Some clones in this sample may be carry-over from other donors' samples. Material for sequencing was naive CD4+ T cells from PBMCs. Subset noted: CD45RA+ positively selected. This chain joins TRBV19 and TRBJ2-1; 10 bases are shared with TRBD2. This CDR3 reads CASRGLAPSSYNEQFF. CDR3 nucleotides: TGTGCCAGTAGGGGACTAGCGCCAAGCTCCTACAATGAGCAGTTCTTC.